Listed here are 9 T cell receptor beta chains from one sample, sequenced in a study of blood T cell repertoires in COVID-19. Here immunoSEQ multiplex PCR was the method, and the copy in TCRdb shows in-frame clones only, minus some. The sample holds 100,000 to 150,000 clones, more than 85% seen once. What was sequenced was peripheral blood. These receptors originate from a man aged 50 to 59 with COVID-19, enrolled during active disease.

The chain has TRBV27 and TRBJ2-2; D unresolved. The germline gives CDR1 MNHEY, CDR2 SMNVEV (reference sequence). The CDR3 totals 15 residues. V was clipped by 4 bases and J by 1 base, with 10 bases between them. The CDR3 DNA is TGTGCCAGCAGTTCAACCGCAGGGAACACCGGGGAGCTGTTTTTT. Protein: CASSSTAGNTGELFF.

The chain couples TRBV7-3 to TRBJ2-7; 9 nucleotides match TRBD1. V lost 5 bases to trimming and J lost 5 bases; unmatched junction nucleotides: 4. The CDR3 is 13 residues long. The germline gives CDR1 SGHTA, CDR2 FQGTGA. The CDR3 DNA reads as TGTGCCAGCAGCCTCGACAGGGGGAACGAGCAGTACTTC. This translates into CASSLDRGNEQYF.

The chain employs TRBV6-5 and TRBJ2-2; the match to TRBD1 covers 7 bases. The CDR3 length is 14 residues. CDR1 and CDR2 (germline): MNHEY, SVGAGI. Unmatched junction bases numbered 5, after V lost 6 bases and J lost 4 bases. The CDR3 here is CASRREGATGELFF. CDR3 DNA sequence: TGTGCCAGCAGACGTGAGGGGGCCACCGGGGAGCTGTTTTTT.

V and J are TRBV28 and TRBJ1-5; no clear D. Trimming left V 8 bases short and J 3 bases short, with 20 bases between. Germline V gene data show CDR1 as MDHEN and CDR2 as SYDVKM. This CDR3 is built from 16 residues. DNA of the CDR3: TGTGCCAGCCGCAGCGCCTCCCTTGGTTACAATCAGCCCCAGCATTTT. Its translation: CASRSASLGYNQPQHF.

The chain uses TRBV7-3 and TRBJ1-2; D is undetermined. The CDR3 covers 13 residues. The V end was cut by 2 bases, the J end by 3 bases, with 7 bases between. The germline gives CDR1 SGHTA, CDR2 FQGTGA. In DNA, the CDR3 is TGTGCCAGCAGCTTAGGGCAGGACTATGGCTACACCTTC. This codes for CASSLGQDYGYTF.

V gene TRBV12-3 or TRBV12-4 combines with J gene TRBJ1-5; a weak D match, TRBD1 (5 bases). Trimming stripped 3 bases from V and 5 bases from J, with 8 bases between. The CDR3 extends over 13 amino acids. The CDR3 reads CASSLQGDQPQHF. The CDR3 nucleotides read TGTGCCAGCAGTTTGCAGGGTGATCAGCCCCAGCATTTT.

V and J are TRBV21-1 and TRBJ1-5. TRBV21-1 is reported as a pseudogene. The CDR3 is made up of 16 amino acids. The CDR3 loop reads CASRNRPGVEWQPQHF. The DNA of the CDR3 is TGTGCCAGCAGGAATCGCCCGGGGGTGGAATGGCAGCCCCAGCATTTT.

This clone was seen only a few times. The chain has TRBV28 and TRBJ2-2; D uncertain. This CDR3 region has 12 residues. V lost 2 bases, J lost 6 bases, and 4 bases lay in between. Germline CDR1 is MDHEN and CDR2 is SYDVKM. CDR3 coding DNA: TGTGCCAGCAGTTTACTTGCCGGGGAGCTGTTTTTT. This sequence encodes CASSLLAGELFF.

CDR3 sequence reads: CASSSSTDRQETQYF. DNA of the CDR3: TGTGCCAGCAGCAGCTCAACGGACAGACAAGAGACCCAGTACTTC. The genes are TRBV2 and TRBJ2-5, with D possibly TRBD1 on 6 matching bases. The CDR3 spans 15 residues. Trimming pared 6 bases from V and 2 bases from J, leaving 16 bases between. Germline V lookup: CDR1 SNHLY, CDR2 FYNNEI.